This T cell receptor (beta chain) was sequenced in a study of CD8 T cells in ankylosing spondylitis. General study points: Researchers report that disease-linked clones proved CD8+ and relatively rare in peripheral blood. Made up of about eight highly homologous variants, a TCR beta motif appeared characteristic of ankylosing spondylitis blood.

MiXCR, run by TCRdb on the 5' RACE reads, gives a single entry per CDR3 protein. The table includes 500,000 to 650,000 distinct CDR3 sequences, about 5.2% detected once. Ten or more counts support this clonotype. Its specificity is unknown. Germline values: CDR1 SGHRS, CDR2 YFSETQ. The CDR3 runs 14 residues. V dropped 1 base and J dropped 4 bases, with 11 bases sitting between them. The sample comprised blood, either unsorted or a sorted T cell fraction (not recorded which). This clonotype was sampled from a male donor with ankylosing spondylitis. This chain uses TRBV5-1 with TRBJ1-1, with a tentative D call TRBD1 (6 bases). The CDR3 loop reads CASSLSPRGTEAFF. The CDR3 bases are TGCGCCAGCAGCTTGTCTCCCAGGGGCACTGAAGCTTTCTTT. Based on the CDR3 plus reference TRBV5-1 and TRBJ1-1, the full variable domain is KAGVTQTPRYLIKTRGQQVTLSCSPISGHRSVSWYQQTPGQGLQFLFEYFSETQRNKGNFPGRFSGRQFSNSRSEMNVSTLELGDSALYLCASSLSPRGTEAFFGQGTRLTVV.